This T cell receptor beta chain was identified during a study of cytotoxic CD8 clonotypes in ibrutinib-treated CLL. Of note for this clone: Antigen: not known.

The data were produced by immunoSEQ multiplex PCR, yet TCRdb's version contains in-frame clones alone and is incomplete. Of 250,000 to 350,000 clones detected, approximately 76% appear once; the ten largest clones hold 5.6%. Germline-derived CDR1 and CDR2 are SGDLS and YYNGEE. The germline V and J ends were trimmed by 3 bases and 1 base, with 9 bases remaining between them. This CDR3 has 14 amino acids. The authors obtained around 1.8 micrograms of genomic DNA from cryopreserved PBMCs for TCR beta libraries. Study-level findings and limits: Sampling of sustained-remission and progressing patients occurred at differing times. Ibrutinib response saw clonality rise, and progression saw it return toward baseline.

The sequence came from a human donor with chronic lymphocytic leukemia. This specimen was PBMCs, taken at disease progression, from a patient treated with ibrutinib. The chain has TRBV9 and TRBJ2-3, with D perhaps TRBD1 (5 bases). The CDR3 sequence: CASSDLQGTDTQYF. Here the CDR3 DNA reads TGTGCCAGCAGCGACCTACAGGGCACAGATACGCAGTATTTT.